This T cell receptor (beta chain) was recovered during a study of T-cell reconstitution after alpha-beta-depleted transplantation in children. The CDR3 loop spans 15 amino acids. Germline V gene lookup returns CDR1 SGHDT and CDR2 YYEEEE. Trimming removed 1 base from V and 6 bases from J, with 14 bases in between. The authors prepared the TCRbeta library with unique molecular identifiers. TCRdb called the PCR reads again in MiXCR, with one record for every CDR3 protein. The data hold hundreds of thousands of distinct CDR3 sequences, with 16% observed a single time. This clonotype showed up just a few times.

The chain combines TRBV5-6 with TRBJ1-5; no clear D gene. The sequence was collected from a human donor who donated a stem cell graft to a child with acute myeloid leukemia. Material: PBMCs from the stem cell graft donor, obtained from the stem cell graft. CDR3 nucleotides: TGTGCCAGCAGCTTGAATCGGGTACGAGGTCAGCCCCAGCATTTT. Its translation: CASSLNRVRGQPQHF.